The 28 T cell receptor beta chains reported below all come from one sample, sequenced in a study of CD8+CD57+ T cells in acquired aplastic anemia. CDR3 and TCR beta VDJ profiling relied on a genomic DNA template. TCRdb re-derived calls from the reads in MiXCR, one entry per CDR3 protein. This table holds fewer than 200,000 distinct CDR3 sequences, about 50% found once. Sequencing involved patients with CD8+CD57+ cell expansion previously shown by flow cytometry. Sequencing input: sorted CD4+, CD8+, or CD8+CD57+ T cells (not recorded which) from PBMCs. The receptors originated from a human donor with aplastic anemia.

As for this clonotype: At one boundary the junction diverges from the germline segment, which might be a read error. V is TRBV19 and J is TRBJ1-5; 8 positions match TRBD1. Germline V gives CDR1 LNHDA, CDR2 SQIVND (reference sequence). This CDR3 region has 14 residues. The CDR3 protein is CASSTGTGYQPQQF. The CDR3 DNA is TGTGCCAGTAGCACCGGGACAGGCTATCAGCCCCAGCAGTTT.

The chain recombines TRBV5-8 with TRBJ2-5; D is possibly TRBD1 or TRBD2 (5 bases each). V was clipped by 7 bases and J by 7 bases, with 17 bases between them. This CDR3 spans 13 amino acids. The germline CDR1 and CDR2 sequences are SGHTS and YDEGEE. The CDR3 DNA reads TGTGCCAGCGCTAGAGCTGCGAGGGGGACCCAGTACTTC. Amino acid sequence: CASARAARGTQYF. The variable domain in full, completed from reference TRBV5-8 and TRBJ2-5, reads EAGVTQSPTHLIKTRGQQATLRCSPISGHTSVYWYQQALGLGLQFLLWYDEGEERNRGNFPPRFSGRQFPNYSSELNVNALELEDSALYLCASARAARGTQYFGPGTRLLVL.

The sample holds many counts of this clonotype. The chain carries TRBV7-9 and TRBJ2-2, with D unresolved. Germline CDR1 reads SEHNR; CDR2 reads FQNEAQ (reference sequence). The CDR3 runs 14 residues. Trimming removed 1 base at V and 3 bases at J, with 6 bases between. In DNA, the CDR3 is TGTGCCAGCAGCTTAGGTTCGTACACCGGGGAGCTGTTTTTT. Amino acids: CASSLGSYTGELFF.

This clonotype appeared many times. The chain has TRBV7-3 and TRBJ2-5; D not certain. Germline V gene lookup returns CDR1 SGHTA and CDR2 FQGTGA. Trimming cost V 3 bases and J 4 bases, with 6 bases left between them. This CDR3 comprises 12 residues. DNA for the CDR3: TGTGCCAGCAGCTTTCTTGGAGAGACCCAGTACTTC. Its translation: CASSFLGETQYF.

CDR3 nucleotides: TGTGCCAGCATTTTCAAGGGAGATAGCAATCAGCCCCAGCATTTT. As protein: CASIFKGDSNQPQHF. The V call is TRBV12-3 or TRBV12-4, the J call TRBJ1-5; D ambiguous. The CDR3 length is 15 residues. V was cut by 7 bases and J by 0 bases, with 13 bases left in between.

As DNA, the CDR3 is TGTGCCAGCAGCGTAGGGAGACTAGCGGGGGGTCACTCCTACGAGCAGTACTTC. Translation gives CASSVGRLAGGHSYEQYF. The rearrangement joins TRBV9 to TRBJ2-7; 13 bases line up with TRBD2. Germline V gene data show CDR1 as SGDLS and CDR2 as YYNGEE. V was pared by 0 bases and J by 0 bases, with 6 bases of the junction left unmatched. The CDR3 spans 18 residues.

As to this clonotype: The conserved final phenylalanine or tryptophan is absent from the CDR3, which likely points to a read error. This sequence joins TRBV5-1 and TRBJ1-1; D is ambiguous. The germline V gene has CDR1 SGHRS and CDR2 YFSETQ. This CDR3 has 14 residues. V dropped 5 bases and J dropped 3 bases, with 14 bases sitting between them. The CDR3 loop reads CASRSEIGYTEAFL. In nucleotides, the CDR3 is TGCGCCAGCAGGAGCGAGATAGGGTACACTGAAGCTTTCCTT.

The CDR3 protein is CASSPTSDEQYF. The CDR3 DNA follows: TGCGCCAGCAGCCCCACATCGGACGAGCAGTACTTC. The rearrangement links TRBV5-1 to TRBJ2-7, with D hard to call. Trimming took off 4 bases at V and 5 bases at J, with 10 bases between the two ends. The CDR3 spans 12 residues. Germline assignment: CDR1 SGHRS and CDR2 YFSETQ.

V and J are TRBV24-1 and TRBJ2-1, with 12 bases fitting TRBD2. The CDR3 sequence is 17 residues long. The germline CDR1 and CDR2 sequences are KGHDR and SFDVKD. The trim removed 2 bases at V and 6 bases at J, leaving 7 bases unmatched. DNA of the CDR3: TGTGCCACCAGTGATTCTAGCGGGAGGGGTATCGGCAATGAGCAGTTCTTC. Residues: CATSDSSGRGIGNEQFF.

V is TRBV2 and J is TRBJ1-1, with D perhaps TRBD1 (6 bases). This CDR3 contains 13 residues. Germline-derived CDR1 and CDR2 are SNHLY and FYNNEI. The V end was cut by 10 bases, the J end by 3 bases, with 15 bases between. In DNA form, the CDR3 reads TGTGCCACCCTGCGGACAGCGGACACTGAAGCTTTCTTT. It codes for CATLRTADTEAFF.

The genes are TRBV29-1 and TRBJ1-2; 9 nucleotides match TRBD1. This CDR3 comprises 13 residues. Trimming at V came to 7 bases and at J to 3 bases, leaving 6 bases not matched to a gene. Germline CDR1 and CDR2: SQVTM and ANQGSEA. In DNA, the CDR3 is TGCAGCGCCAGGGACAGGGAGGACTATGGCTACACCTTC. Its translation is CSARDREDYGYTF.

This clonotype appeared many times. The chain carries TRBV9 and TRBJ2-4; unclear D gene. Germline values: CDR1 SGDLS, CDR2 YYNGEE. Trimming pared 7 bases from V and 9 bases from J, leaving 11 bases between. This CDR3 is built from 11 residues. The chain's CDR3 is CASGRAGIQYF. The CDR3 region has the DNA TGTGCCAGCGGACGGGCTGGCATTCAGTACTTC.

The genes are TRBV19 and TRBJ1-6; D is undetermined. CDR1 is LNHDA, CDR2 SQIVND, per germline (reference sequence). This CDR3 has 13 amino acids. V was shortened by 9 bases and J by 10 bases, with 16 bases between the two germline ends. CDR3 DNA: TGTGCCAGCCAATCTTTCGGAGACTCACCCCTCCACTTT. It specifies CASQSFGDSPLHF.

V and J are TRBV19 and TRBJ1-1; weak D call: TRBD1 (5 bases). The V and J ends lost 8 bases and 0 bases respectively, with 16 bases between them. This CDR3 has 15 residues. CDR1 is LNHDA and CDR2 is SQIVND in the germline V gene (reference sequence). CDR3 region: CASVRDWAVNTEAFF. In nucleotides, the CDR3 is TGTGCCAGTGTACGGGACTGGGCGGTGAACACTGAAGCTTTCTTT.

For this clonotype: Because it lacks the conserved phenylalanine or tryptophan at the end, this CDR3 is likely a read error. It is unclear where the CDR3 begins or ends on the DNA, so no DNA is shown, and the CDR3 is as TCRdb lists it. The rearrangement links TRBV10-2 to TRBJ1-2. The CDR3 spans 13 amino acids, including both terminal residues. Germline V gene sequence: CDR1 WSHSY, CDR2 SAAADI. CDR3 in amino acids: CASSDRQSNGYAS.

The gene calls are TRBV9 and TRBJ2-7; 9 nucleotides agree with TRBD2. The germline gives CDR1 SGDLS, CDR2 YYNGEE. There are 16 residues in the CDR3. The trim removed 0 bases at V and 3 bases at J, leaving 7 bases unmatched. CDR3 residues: CASSVGSSGNFYEQYF. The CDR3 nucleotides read TGTGCCAGCAGCGTAGGGTCTAGCGGGAATTTCTACGAGCAGTACTTC.

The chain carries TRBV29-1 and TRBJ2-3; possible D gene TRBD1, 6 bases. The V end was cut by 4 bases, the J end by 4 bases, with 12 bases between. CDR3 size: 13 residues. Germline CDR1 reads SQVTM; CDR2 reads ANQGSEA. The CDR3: CSVAPGQPDTQYF. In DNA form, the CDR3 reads TGCAGCGTTGCCCCCGGACAGCCAGATACGCAGTATTTT.

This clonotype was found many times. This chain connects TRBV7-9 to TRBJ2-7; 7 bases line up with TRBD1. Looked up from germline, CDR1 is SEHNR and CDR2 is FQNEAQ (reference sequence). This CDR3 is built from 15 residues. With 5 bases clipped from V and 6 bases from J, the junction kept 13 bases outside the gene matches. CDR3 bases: TGTGCCAGCAGCCTTAACGAGGGGGCTCTCTCCGAGCAGTACTTC. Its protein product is CASSLNEGALSEQYF.

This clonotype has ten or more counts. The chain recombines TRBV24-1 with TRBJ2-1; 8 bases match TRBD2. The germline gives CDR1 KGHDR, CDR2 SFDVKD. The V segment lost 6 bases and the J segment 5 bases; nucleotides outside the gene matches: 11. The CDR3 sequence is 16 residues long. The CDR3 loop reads CATSRAGGGYNNEQFF. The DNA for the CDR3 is TGTGCCACCAGTAGGGCGGGGGGCGGTTATAACAATGAGCAGTTCTTC.

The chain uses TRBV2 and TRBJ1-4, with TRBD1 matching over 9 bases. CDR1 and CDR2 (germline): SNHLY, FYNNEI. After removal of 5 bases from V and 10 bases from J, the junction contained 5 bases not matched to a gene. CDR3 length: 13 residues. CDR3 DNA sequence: TGTGCCAGCAGTTCACAGGGGGCTGGAAAACTGTTTTTT. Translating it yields CASSSQGAGKLFF.

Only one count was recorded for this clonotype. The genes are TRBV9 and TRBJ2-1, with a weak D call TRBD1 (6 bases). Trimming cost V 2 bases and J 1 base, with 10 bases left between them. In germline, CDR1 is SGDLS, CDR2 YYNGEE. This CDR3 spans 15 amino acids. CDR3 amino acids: CASSVRDNSYNEQFF. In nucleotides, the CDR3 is TGTGCCAGCAGCGTCAGGGACAATTCCTACAATGAGCAGTTCTTC.

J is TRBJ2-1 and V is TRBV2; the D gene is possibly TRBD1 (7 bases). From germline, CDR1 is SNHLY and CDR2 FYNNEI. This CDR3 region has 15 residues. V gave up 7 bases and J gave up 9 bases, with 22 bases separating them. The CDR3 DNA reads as TGTGCCAGCAATGTGCGGGACAGTTCCTCCGGTGAGCAGTTCTTC. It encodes CASNVRDSSSGEQFF.

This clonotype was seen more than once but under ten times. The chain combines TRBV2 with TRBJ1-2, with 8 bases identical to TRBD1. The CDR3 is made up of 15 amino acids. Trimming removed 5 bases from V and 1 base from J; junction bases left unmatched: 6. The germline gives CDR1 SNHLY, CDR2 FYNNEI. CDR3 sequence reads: CASSTRTGNNYGYTF. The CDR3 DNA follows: TGTGCCAGCAGTACACGGACAGGGAATAACTATGGCTACACCTTC.

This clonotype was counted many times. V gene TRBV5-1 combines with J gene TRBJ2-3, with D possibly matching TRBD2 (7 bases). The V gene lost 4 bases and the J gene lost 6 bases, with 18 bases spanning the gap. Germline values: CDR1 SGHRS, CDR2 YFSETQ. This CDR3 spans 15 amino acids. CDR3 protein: CASSTLGGGADTQYF. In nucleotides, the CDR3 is TGCGCCAGCAGCACCCTAGGTGGGGGGGCGGATACGCAGTATTTT. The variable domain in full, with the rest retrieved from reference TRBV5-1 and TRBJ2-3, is KAGVTQTPRYLIKTRGQQVTLSCSPISGHRSVSWYQQTPGQGLQFLFEYFSETQRNKGNFPGRFSGRQFSNSRSEMNVSTLELGDSALYLCASSTLGGGADTQYFGPGTRLTVL.

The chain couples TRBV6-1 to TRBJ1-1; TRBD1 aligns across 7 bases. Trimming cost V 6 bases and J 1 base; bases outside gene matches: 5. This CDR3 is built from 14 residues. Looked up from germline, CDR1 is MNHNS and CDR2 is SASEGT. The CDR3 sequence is CASSDTGANTEAFF. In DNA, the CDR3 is TGTGCCAGCAGCGATACAGGGGCGAACACTGAAGCTTTCTTT.

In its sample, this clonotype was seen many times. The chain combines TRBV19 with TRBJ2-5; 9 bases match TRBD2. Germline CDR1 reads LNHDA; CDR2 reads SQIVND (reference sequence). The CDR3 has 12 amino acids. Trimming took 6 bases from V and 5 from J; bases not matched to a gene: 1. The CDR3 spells CASRLAGETQYF. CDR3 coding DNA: TGTGCCAGTAGACTAGCGGGTGAGACCCAGTACTTC.

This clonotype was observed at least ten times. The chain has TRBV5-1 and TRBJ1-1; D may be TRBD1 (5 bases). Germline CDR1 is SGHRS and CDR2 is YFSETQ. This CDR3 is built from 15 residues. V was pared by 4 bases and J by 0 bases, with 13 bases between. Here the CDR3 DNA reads TGCGCCAGCAGCAGCCAGGGTTCAGTGAACACTGAAGCTTTCTTT. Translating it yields CASSSQGSVNTEAFF.

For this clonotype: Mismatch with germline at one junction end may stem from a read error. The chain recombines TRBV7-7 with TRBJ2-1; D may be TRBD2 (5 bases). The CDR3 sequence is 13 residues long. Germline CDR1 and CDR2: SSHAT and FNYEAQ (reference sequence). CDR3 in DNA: TGTGCTAGCAGCTCGGCGGGCTACAATGAGCAGTTCTTC. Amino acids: CASSSAGYNEQFF.